One T cell receptor beta chain is described in this entry. This sample was included in a study of blood T cell repertoires in COVID-19. The V and J ends lost 10 bases and 5 bases, in that order; junction bases with no gene match: 7. Germline V gene data show CDR1 as MNHEY and CDR2 as SVGAGI. CDR3 length equals 13 residues. The study drew participants aged about 18 to 95 years from 20 to 30 US areas. In the original processing: It was from reference gene primer amplification that nucleated cell counts were estimated. Using immunoSEQ multiplex PCR, the repertoire was profiled, and TCRdb retains in-frame clones only, with some absent. V and J calls and clone size are given by that table; D and trimming were obtained from the DNA. The profile shows hundreds of thousands of clones, nearly 90% of them singletons.

The chain employs TRBV6-5 and TRBJ1-5, with TRBD1 identical over 8 bases. Material for sequencing was PBMCs or T cells enriched from blood (not recorded which). The sequence derives from a woman in her forties or fifties who had been exposed to COVID-19. The CDR3 loop is CANPGQGHQPQHF. As DNA, the CDR3 is TGTGCCAACCCCGGACAGGGACATCAGCCCCAGCATTTT.